The clone carrying this T cell receptor beta chain was recorded a few times. TCRdb ran MiXCR on the RT-PCR reads and lists one entry per CDR3 protein. The table shows roughly 140,000 distinct CDR3 sequences, with roughly 35% occurring only once. J gave up 4 bases and V 0 bases, and 2 bases lay outside the gene matches. Germline V CDR1 and CDR2: ENHRY, SYGVKD. The CDR3 covers 15 residues. This entry comes from a study of patients and donors after allogeneic stem cell transplantation. Sequencing input: blood, either unsorted or a sorted T cell fraction (not recorded which). The chain uses TRBV10-3 and TRBJ1-4, with 7 nucleotides matching TRBD1. This sequence was found in a human donor who was either an allogeneic HSCT recipient or a stem cell or donor lymphocyte infusion donor (not recorded which). It is not recorded whose cells these are; they may come from a transplant donor. The CDR3 reads CAISESSGGNEKLFF. The CDR3 nucleotides are TGTGCCATCAGTGAGTCGTCAGGGGGTAATGAAAAACTGTTTTTT.